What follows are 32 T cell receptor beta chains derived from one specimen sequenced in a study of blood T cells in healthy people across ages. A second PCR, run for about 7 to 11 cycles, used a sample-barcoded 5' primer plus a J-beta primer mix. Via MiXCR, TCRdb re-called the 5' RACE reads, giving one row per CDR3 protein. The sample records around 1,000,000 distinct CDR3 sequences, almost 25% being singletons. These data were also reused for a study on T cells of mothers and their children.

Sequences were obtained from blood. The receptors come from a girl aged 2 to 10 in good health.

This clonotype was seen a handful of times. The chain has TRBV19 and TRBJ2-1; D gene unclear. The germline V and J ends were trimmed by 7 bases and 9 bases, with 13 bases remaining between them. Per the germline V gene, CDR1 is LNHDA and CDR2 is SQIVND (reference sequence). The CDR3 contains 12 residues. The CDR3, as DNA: TGTGCCAGTATCTCTGGCTGGGGTGAGCAGTTCTTC. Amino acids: CASISGWGEQFF.

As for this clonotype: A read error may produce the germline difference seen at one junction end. This CDR3 reads CASRAVTGGGEHPGYEELFF. CDR3 sequence (DNA): TGCGCCAGCCGAGCAGTGACAGGGGGCGGTGAGCACCCCGGGTATGAAGAACTGTTTTTT. The V call is TRBV4-3, the J call TRBJ1-4; 10 bases are shared with TRBD1. The germline gives CDR1 LGHNA, CDR2 YSLEER. The CDR3 length is 20 residues.

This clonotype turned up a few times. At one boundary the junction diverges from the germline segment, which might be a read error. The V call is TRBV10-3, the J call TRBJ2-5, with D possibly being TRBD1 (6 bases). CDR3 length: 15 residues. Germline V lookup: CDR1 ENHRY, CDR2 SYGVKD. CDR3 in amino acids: CAVSEPGQIVETQYF. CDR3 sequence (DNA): TGTGCCGTCAGTGAACCTGGACAGATAGTGGAGACCCAGTACTTC.

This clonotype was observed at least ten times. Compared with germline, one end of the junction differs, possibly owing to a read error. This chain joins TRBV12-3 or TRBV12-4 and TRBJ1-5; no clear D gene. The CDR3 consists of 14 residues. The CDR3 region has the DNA TGTGCCAGCAGCTTAGGAGGTAGCAATCAGCCCCAGCATTTT. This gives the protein CASSLGGSNQPQHF.

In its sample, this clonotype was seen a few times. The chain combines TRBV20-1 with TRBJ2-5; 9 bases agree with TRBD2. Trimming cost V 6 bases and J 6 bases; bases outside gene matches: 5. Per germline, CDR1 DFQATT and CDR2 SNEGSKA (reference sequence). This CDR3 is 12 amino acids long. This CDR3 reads CSAGTSWKTQYF. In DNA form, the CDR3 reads TGCAGTGCCGGGACTAGCTGGAAGACCCAGTACTTC.

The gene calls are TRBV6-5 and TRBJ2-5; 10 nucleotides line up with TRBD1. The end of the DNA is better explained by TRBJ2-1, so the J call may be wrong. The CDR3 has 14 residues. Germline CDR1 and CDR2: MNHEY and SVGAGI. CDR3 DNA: TGTGCCAGCAGTTACGGACAGGGGGGGAGTGAGCAGTTCTTC. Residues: CASSYGQGGSEQFF.

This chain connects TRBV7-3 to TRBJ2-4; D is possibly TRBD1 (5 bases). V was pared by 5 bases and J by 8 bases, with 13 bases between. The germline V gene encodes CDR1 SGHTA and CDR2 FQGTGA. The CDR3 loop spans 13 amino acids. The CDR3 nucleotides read TGTGCCAGCAGCCCCCCAGGGTCGGACATTCAGTACTTC. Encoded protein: CASSPPGSDIQYF.

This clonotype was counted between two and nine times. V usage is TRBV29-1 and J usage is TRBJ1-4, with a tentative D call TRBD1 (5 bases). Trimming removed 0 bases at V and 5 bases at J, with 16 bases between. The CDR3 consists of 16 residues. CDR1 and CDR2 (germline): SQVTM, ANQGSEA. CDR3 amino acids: CSVEDPWDLGNEKLFF. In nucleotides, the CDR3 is TGCAGCGTTGAAGACCCATGGGACTTAGGCAATGAAAAACTGTTTTTT.

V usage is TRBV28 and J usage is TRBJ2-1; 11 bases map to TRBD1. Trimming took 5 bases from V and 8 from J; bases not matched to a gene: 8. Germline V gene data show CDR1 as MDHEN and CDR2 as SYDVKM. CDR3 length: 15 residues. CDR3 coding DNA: TGTGCCAGCAGTGCCTCACGGACAGGGGGCCATGAGCAGTTCTTC. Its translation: CASSASRTGGHEQFF. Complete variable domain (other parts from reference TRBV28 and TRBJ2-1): DVKVTQSSRYLVKRTGEKVFLECVQDMDHENMFWYRQDPGLGLRLIYFSYDVKMKEKGDIPEGYSVSREKKERFSLILESASTNQTSMYLCASSASRTGGHEQFFGPGTRLTVL.

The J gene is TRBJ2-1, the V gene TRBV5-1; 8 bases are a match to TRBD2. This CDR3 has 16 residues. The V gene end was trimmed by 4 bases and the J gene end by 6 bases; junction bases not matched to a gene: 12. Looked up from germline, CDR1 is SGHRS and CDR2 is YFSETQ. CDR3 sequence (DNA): TGCGCCAGCAGCCTTAGCGGGAATAGGGCCGTCAATGAGCAGTTCTTC. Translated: CASSLSGNRAVNEQFF.

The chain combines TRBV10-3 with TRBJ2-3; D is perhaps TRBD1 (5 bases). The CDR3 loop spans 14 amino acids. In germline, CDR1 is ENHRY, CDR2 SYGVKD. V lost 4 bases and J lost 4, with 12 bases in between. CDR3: CAISASRGADTQYF. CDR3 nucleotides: TGTGCCATCAGTGCTTCAAGGGGCGCAGATACGCAGTATTTT.

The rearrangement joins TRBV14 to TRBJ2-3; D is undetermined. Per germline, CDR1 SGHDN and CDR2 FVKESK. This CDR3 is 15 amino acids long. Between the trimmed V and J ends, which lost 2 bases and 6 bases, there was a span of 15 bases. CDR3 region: CASSQYGPKRDTQYF. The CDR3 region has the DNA TGTGCCAGCAGCCAATATGGGCCCAAGAGGGATACGCAGTATTTT.

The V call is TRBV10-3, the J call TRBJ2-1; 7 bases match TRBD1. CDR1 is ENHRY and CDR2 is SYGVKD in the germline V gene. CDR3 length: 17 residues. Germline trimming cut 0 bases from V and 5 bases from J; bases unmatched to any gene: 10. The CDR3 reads CAISESGQPLPNNEQFF. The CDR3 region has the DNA TGTGCCATCAGTGAGTCGGGACAGCCCCTACCCAACAATGAGCAGTTCTTC.

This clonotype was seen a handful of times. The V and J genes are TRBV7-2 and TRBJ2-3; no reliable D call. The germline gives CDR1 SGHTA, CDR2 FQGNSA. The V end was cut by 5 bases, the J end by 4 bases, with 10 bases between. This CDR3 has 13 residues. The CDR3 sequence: CASSPLSADTQYF. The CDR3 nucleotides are TGTGCCAGCAGCCCTCTATCCGCAGATACGCAGTATTTT.

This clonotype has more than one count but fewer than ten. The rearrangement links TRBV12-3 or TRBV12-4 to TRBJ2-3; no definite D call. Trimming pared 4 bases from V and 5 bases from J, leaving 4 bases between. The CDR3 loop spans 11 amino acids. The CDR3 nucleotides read TGTGCCAGCAGTTATAAAGATACGCAGTATTTT. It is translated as CASSYKDTQYF.

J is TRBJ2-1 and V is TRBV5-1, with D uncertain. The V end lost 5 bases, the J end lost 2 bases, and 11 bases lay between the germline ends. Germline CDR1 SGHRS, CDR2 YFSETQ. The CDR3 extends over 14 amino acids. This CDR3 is CASRPEFPYNEQFF. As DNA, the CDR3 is TGCGCCAGCAGGCCCGAGTTCCCCTACAATGAGCAGTTCTTC.

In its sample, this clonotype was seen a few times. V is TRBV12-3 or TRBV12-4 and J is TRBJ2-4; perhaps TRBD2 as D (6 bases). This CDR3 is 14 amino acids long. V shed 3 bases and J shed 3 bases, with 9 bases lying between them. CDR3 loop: CASSLVGGKNIQYF. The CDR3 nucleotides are TGTGCCAGCAGTTTGGTGGGAGGCAAAAACATTCAGTACTTC.

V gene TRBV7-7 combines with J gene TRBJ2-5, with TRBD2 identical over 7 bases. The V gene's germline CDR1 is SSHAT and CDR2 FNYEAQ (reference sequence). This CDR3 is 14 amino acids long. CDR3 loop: CAGSLSGAWETQYF. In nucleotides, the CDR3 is TGTGCTGGCAGCTTAAGCGGGGCCTGGGAGACCCAGTACTTC. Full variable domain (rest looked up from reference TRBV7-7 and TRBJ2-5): GAGVSQSPRYKVTKRGQDVTLRCDPISSHATLYWYQQALGQGPEFLTYFNYEAQPDKSGLPSDRFSAERPEGSISTLTIQRTEQRDSAMYRCAGSLSGAWETQYFGPGTRLLVL.

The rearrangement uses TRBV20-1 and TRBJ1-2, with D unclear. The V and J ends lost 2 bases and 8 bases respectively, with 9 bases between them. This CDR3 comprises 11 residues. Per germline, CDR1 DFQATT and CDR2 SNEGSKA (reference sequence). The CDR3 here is CSARYGEGYTF. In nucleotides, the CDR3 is TGCAGTGCTAGATATGGGGAAGGCTACACCTTC.

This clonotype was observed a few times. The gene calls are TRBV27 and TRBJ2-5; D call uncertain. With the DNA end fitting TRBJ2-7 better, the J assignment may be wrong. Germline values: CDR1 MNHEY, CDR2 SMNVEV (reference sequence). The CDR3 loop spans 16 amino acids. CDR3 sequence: CASSPDAYLKSYEQYF. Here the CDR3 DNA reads TGTGCCAGCAGTCCCGACGCGTATTTGAAGTCCTACGAGCAGTACTTC.

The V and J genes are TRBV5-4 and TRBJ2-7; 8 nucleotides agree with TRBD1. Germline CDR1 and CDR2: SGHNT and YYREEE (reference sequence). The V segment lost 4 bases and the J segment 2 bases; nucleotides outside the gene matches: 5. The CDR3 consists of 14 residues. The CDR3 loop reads CASSPDRDPYEQYF. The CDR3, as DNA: TGTGCCAGCAGCCCGGACAGGGACCCCTACGAGCAGTACTTC. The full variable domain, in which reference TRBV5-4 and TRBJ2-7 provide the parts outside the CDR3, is ETGVTQSPTHLIKTRGQQVTLRCSSQSGHNTVSWYQQALGQGPQFIFQYYREEENGRGNFPPRFSGLQFPNYSSELNVNALELDDSALYLCASSPDRDPYEQYFGPGTRLTVT.

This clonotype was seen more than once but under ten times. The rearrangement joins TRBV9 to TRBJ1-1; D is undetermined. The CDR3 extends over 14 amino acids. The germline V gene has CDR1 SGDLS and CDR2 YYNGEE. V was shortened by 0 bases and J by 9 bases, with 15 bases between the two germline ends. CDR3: CASSVEGPEKKAFF. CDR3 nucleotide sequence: TGTGCCAGCAGCGTAGAAGGTCCCGAAAAAAAAGCTTTCTTT.

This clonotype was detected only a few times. DNA for the CDR3: TGTGCCAGCAGCTTAGTTTCGGGTGATGAAAAACTGTTTTTT. It codes for CASSLVSGDEKLFF. This chain joins TRBV7-9 and TRBJ1-4; D is unresolved. Trimming took 1 base from V and 6 from J, leaving 9 bases between them. The CDR3 has 14 amino acids. In germline, CDR1 is SEHNR, CDR2 FQNEAQ (reference sequence). Using reference TRBV7-9 and TRBJ1-4 for the parts outside the CDR3, the full variable domain is DTGVSQNPRHKITKRGQNVTFRCDPISEHNRLYWYRQTLGQGPEFLTYFQNEAQLEKSRLLSDRFSAERPKGSFSTLEIQRTEQGDSAMYLCASSLVSGDEKLFFGSGTQLSVL.

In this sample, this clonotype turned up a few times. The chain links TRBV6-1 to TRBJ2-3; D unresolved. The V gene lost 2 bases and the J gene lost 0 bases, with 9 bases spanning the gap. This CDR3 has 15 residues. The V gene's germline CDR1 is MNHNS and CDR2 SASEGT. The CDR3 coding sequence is TGTGCCAGCAGTGAATATCCGACTAGCACAGATACGCAGTATTTT. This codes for CASSEYPTSTDTQYF.

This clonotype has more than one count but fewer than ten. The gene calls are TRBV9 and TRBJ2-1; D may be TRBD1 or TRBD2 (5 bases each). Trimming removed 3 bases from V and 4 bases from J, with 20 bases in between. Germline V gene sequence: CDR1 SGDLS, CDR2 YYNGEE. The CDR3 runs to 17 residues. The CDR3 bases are TGTGCCAGCAGCGAGGGACCGTCCAAGGTGGGATACAATGAGCAGTTCTTC. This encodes CASSEGPSKVGYNEQFF.

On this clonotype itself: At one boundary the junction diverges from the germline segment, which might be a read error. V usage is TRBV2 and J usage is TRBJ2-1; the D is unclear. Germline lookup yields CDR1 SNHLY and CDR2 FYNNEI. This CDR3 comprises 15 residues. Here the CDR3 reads CASSDGRVGYNEQLF. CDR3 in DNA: TGTGCCAGCAGTGACGGACGGGTGGGGTACAATGAGCAGCTCTTC.

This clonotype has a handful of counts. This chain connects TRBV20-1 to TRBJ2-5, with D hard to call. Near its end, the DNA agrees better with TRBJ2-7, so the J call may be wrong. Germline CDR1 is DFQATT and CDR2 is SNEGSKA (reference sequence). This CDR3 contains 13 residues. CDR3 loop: CSASRAAAYEQYF. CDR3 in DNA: TGCAGTGCTAGTCGGGCCGCAGCCTACGAGCAGTACTTC.

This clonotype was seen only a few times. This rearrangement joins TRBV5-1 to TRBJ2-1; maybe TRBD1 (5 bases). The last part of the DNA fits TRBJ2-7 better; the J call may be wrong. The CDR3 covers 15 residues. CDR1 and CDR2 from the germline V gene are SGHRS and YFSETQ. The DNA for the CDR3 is TGCGCCAGCAGCTTGGGGGCCTTAGGGGTCCTCGAGCAGTACTTC. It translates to CASSLGALGVLEQYF.

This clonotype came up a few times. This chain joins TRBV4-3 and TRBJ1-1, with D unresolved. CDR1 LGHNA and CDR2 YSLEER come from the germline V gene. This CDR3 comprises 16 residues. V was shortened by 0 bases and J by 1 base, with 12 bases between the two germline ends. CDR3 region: CASSQDPSAGNTEAFF. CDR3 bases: TGCGCCAGCAGCCAAGATCCGTCGGCGGGGAACACTGAAGCTTTCTTT.

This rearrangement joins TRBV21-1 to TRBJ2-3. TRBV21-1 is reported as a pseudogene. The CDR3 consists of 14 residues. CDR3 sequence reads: CASSKGGGTDTQYF. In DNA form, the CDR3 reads TGTGCCAGCAGCAAAGGGGGTGGCACAGATACGCAGTATTTT.

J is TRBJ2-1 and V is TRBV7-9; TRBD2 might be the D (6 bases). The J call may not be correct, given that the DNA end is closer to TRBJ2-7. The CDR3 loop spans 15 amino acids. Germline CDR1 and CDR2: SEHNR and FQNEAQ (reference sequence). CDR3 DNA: TGTGCCAGCAGCCCTACGACTAGAAAGGGCTACGAGCAGTACTTC. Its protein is CASSPTTRKGYEQYF.

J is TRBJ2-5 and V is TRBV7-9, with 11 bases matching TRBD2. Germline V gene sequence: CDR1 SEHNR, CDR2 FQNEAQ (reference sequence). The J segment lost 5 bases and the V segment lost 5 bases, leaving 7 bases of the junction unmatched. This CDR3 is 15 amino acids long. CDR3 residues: CASSPRLAGSETQYF. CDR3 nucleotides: TGTGCCAGCAGCCCGAGACTAGCGGGGAGTGAGACCCAGTACTTC.